This entry lists 29 T cell receptor beta chains sequenced from one sample in a study of OX40 agonist ivuxolimab in advanced cancers. Generated by immunoSEQ multiplex PCR, the TCRdb table keeps only in-frame clones and is missing some. Here the sample spans around 80,000 clones, over 75% being singletons. The sequences come from CD4+ or CD8+ T cells sorted from blood, collected in a trial of the OX40 agonist ivuxolimab. The receptor source for this set is an adult with an advanced solid tumor such as melanoma, head and neck, liver or kidney cancer.

The V call is TRBV7-2, the J call TRBJ2-7; the match to TRBD1 covers 8 bases. V was pared by 4 bases and J by 3 bases, with 8 bases of the junction left unmatched. Looked up from germline, CDR1 is SGHTA and CDR2 is FQGNSA. The CDR3 has 15 amino acids. This chain's CDR3 is CASSSIRTGHYEQYF. CDR3 bases: TGTGCCAGCAGCTCCATCAGGACAGGGCACTACGAGCAGTACTTC.

The chain joins TRBV4-2 to TRBJ2-7, with D uncertain. The DNA end is a closer match to TRBJ2-5, so the J assignment may be wrong. This CDR3 is built from 16 residues. Germline-derived CDR1 and CDR2 are LGHNA and YNFKEQ. CDR3 residues: CASSIGALGRQETQYF. In DNA, the CDR3 is TGTGCCAGCAGCATCGGCGCCCTAGGGCGCCAAGAGACCCAGTACTTC.

The gene calls are TRBV6-5 and TRBJ2-1; 7 positions match TRBD2. Germline V gives CDR1 MNHEY, CDR2 SVGAGI. Losses at the gene ends were 0 bases for V and 4 bases for J; bases not matched to a gene: 6. CDR3 length equals 16 residues. The CDR3 reads CASSYSRTSFYNEQFF. In DNA form, the CDR3 reads TGTGCCAGCAGTTACTCAAGGACTAGTTTTTACAATGAGCAGTTCTTC.

The V and J genes are TRBV6-6 and TRBJ2-7; TRBD1 or TRBD2 may be the D gene (5 bases each). The germline CDR1 and CDR2 sequences are MNHNY and SVGAGI (reference sequence). The ends were cut back, 0 bases at V and 7 bases at J, with 10 bases in the middle. The CDR3 contains 13 residues. DNA for the CDR3: TGTGCCAGCAGTTACTCCCGGGGCCAGGAGCAGTACTTC. Its protein is CASSYSRGQEQYF.

This rearrangement joins TRBV29-1 to TRBJ2-4; no clear D. CDR1 is SQVTM and CDR2 is ANQGSEA in the germline V gene. Trimming shortened V by 3 bases and J by 1 base, and 10 bases separated the two germline ends. The CDR3 covers 14 residues. The CDR3 DNA reads TGCAGCGTTGATGGCCATCGGGCCAAAAACATTCAGTACTTC. Translation: CSVDGHRAKNIQYF.

The chain uses TRBV6-5 and TRBJ1-1, with a possible D match to TRBD1 (5 bases). This CDR3 spans 13 amino acids. CDR1 is MNHEY, CDR2 SVGAGI, per germline. The germline V and J ends were trimmed by 2 bases and 5 bases, with 9 bases remaining between them. CDR3 amino acids: CASSYARETEAFF. The CDR3 nucleotides read TGTGCCAGCAGTTACGCCAGGGAAACTGAAGCTTTCTTT.

V is TRBV5-8 and J is TRBJ2-7; tentatively, D is TRBD1 (5 bases). Germline-derived CDR1 and CDR2 are SGHTS and YDEGEE. This CDR3 spans 17 amino acids. The V gene lost 0 bases and the J gene lost 5 bases, with 21 bases spanning the gap. CDR3 sequence: CASSLAKGAEIQDEQYF. CDR3 DNA sequence: TGTGCCAGCAGCTTGGCCAAAGGGGCTGAAATCCAAGACGAGCAGTACTTC.

The rearrangement uses TRBV6-4 and TRBJ1-1; D is uncertain. The germline V and J ends were trimmed by 5 bases and 0 bases, with 7 bases remaining between them. This CDR3 contains 13 residues. Germline V gene sequence: CDR1 MRHNA, CDR2 SNTAGT. DNA of the CDR3: TGTGCCAGCAGTCCCGGCATGAACACTGAAGCTTTCTTT. The encoded protein is CASSPGMNTEAFF.

The rearrangement joins TRBV27 to TRBJ1-1; no clear D. Trimming took off 5 bases at V and 2 bases at J, with 15 bases between the two ends. The CDR3 is 15 amino acids. CDR1 MNHEY and CDR2 SMNVEV come from the germline V gene (reference sequence). This CDR3 is CASSALWAENTEAFF. DNA for the CDR3: TGTGCCAGCAGTGCGCTCTGGGCGGAAAACACTGAAGCTTTCTTT.

The chain carries TRBV6-5 and TRBJ2-2; a weak D match, TRBD2 (5 bases). Trimming shortened V by 6 bases and J by 4 bases, and 15 bases separated the two germline ends. The germline CDR1 and CDR2 sequences are MNHEY and SVGAGI. The CDR3 runs 15 residues. The CDR3 spells CASSPMAGFTGELFF. The CDR3 DNA is TGTGCCAGCAGCCCGATGGCGGGTTTCACCGGGGAGCTGTTTTTT.

J is TRBJ1-1 and V is TRBV7-9; weak D call: TRBD1 (5 bases). With 2 bases removed from V and 2 bases from J, the gap between germline ends came to 9 bases. The CDR3 has 14 residues. In germline, CDR1 is SEHNR, CDR2 FQNEAQ (reference sequence). CDR3 residues: CASSLFQGNTEAFF. The DNA of the CDR3 is TGTGCCAGCAGCTTATTTCAGGGAAACACTGAAGCTTTCTTT.

The rearrangement links TRBV15 to TRBJ1-2; D may be TRBD1 (6 bases). The CDR3 is 13 residues long. Per the germline V gene, CDR1 is LNHNV and CDR2 is YYDKDF (reference sequence). V was trimmed by 5 bases and J by 4 bases, leaving 11 bases between them. The CDR3 nucleotides are TGTGCCACCAGCGAACAGGGTAGCTATGGCTACACCTTC. It codes for CATSEQGSYGYTF.

The rearrangement uses TRBV6-5 and TRBJ1-2; D gene unclear. Trimming removed 6 bases from V and 7 bases from J, with 15 bases in between. CDR3 length: 13 amino acids. Germline CDR1 MNHEY, CDR2 SVGAGI. CDR3 DNA sequence: TGTGCCAGCAGCTCCCGAGCAGCGGGTGGCTACACCTTC. It is translated as CASSSRAAGGYTF.

The rearrangement links TRBV30 to TRBJ2-7; possibly TRBD1 for D (6 bases). Germline values: CDR1 GTSNPN, CDR2 SVGIG (reference sequence). Trimming left V 1 base short and J 0 bases short, with 13 bases between. The CDR3 has 15 residues. The CDR3 region has the DNA TGTGCCTGGAGTGGGGGTAGGGGGAGCTCCTACGAGCAGTACTTC. It specifies CAWSGGRGSSYEQYF.

The rearrangement joins TRBV7-2 to TRBJ1-1; 9 bases line up with TRBD1. Trimming at V came to 1 base and at J to 6 bases, leaving 3 bases not matched to a gene. Germline CDR1 and CDR2: SGHTA and FQGNSA. CDR3 size: 14 residues. The CDR3 sequence: CASSLVGQGSEAFF. CDR3 nucleotides: TGTGCCAGCAGCTTAGTGGGACAGGGCTCTGAAGCTTTCTTT.

This clone was recorded once. The chain is built from TRBV5-5 and TRBJ2-7; unclear D gene. CDR3 size: 15 residues. Germline CDR1 SGHKS, CDR2 YYEKEE (reference sequence). V was pared by 0 bases and J by 2 bases, with 12 bases between. The DNA for the CDR3 is TGTGCCAGCAGCTTGGTTCTACGGGCCCCCTACGAGCAGTACTTC. Its protein product is CASSLVLRAPYEQYF.

This chain links TRBV7-3 with TRBJ2-1, with a possible D match to TRBD1 (6 bases). The CDR3 is 16 amino acids. CDR1 SGHTA and CDR2 FQGTGA come from the germline V gene. Trimming shortened V by 4 bases and J by 4 bases, and 17 bases separated the two germline ends. The CDR3 here is CASSSTGPSTYNEQFF. DNA for the CDR3: TGTGCCAGCAGCTCCACAGGGCCATCAACTTACAATGAGCAGTTCTTC.

The chain joins TRBV11-2 to TRBJ1-1, with D unclear. The ends were cut back, 1 base at V and 7 bases at J, with 13 bases in the middle. CDR1 and CDR2 from the germline V gene are SGHAT and FQNNGV. The CDR3 contains 14 residues. The DNA for the CDR3 is TGTGCCAGCAGCTTAGCCTTCGCTCAGATTGAAGCTTTCTTT. Amino acid sequence: CASSLAFAQIEAFF.

The chain couples TRBV11-3 to TRBJ2-7, with unresolved D. Trimming cost V 0 bases and J 3 bases, with 18 bases left between them. The CDR3 contains 17 residues. CDR1 is SGHNT and CDR2 is YENEEA in the germline V gene. The CDR3 region has the DNA TGTGCCAGCAGCTTAGATCACGACCGACAAATTTACTACGAGCAGTACGTC. Translating gives CASSLDHDRQIYYEQYV.

The gene calls are TRBV5-5 and TRBJ1-5; unclear D gene. The CDR3 contains 15 residues. Trimming pared 0 bases from V and 0 bases from J, leaving 7 bases between. CDR1 and CDR2 from the germline V gene are SGHKS and YYEKEE (reference sequence). CDR3 loop: CASSLEGHSNQPQHF. CDR3 in DNA: TGTGCCAGCAGCTTGGAGGGTCATAGCAATCAGCCCCAGCATTTT.

The V and J genes are TRBV5-1 and TRBJ1-1; D uncertain. The V gene lost 5 bases and the J gene lost 0 bases, with 8 bases spanning the gap. Looked up from germline, CDR1 is SGHRS and CDR2 is YFSETQ. This CDR3 region has 13 residues. This CDR3 is CASRSDMNTEAFF. In DNA form, the CDR3 reads TGCGCCAGCAGAAGTGATATGAACACTGAAGCTTTCTTT.

The chain recombines TRBV5-5 with TRBJ1-2; a possible D gene is TRBD1 (6 bases). Trimming left V 4 bases short and J 5 bases short, with 18 bases between. CDR3 length: 15 residues. Per germline, CDR1 SGHKS and CDR2 YYEKEE (reference sequence). The DNA of the CDR3 is TGTGCCAGCAGCCTGCAGGGGCTCGGGGGATATGGCTACACCTTC. It specifies CASSLQGLGGYGYTF.

This clone appeared once. The chain uses TRBV11-1 and TRBJ1-2; D is uncertain. The CDR3 consists of 13 residues. Germline V gene sequence: CDR1 SGHAT, CDR2 FQDESV (reference sequence). The germline V and J ends were trimmed by 5 bases and 4 bases, with 11 bases remaining between them. CDR3 protein: CASSDLGSYGYTF. The CDR3 DNA follows: TGTGCCAGCAGCGATCTCGGCAGCTATGGCTACACCTTC.

The V call is TRBV19, the J call TRBJ2-1; 8 bases fit TRBD1. This CDR3 is 17 amino acids long. Germline CDR1 reads LNHDA; CDR2 reads SQIVND (reference sequence). After removal of 3 bases from V and 5 bases from J, the junction contained 12 bases not matched to a gene. CDR3: CASSIASTGVGDNEQFF. CDR3 nucleotides: TGTGCCAGTAGTATCGCCTCGACAGGGGTGGGTGACAATGAGCAGTTCTTC.

This clone occurred once. This chain links TRBV28 with TRBJ1-1; TRBD1 might be the D (5 bases). The CDR3 is 15 residues long. The germline gives CDR1 MDHEN, CDR2 SYDVKM. Between the trimmed V and J ends, which lost 5 bases and 3 bases, there was a span of 16 bases. For the CDR3, the DNA is TGTGCCAGCAGTCCTGGCCGGGGGTTGGACACTGAAGCTTTCTTT. It encodes CASSPGRGLDTEAFF.

The V call is TRBV11-2, the J call TRBJ2-2; D uncertain. CDR1 SGHAT and CDR2 FQNNGV come from the germline V gene. V was clipped by 3 bases and J by 7 bases, with 6 bases between them. The CDR3 extends over 12 amino acids. The CDR3 here is CASSFLGGELFF. The CDR3 nucleotides are TGTGCCAGCAGCTTTTTGGGCGGGGAGCTGTTTTTT.

This sequence joins TRBV5-1 and TRBJ2-2; 7 nucleotides line up with TRBD2. With 1 base clipped from V and 2 bases from J, the junction kept 5 bases outside the gene matches. This CDR3 spans 16 amino acids. The germline V gene encodes CDR1 SGHRS and CDR2 YFSETQ. CDR3 region: CASSLRPGGNTGELFF. The DNA of the CDR3 is TGCGCCAGCAGCTTGCGTCCGGGGGGTAACACCGGGGAGCTGTTTTTT. Looking up the rest from reference TRBV5-1 and TRBJ2-2 gives the full variable domain: KAGVTQTPRYLIKTRGQQVTLSCSPISGHRSVSWYQQTPGQGLQFLFEYFSETQRNKGNFPGRFSGRQFSNSRSEMNVSTLELGDSALYLCASSLRPGGNTGELFFGEGSRLTVL.

The chain combines TRBV5-4 with TRBJ2-2, with 8 bases aligning to TRBD1. Trimming removed 1 base from V and 3 bases from J; junction bases left unmatched: 5. Germline CDR1 SGHNT, CDR2 YYREEE (reference sequence). The CDR3 is 16 amino acids. The CDR3 here is CASSLSRGHYTGELFF. The CDR3 region has the DNA TGTGCCAGCAGCTTGAGCAGGGGGCATTACACCGGGGAGCTGTTTTTT.

This chain connects TRBV6-5 to TRBJ1-5, with D uncertain. Per the germline V gene, CDR1 is MNHEY and CDR2 is SVGAGI. The CDR3 totals 15 residues. Trimming stripped 11 bases from V and 6 bases from J, with 23 bases between. The CDR3 is CAGTLGRVPRQPQHF. CDR3 in DNA: TGTGCCGGCACCCTTGGAAGGGTTCCTCGTCAGCCCCAGCATTTT.